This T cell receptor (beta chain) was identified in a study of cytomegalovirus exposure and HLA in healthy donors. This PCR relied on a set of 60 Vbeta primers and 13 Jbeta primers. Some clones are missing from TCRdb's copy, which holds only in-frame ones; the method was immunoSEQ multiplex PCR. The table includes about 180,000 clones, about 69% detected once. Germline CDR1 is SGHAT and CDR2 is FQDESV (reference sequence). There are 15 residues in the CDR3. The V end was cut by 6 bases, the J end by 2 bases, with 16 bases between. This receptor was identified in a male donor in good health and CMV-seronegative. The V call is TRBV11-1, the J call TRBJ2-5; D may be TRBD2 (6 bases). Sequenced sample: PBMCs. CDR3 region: CASSSRLAGQETQYF. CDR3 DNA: TGTGCCAGCAGTTCGCGACTGGCGGGGCAAGAGACCCAGTACTTC.